This TCR beta chain stems from a study of control samples from healthy donors and cancer patients. CDR1 is SGHTA, CDR2 FQGTGA, per germline. The CDR3 runs 16 residues. V was cut by 5 bases and J by 1 base, with 17 bases left in between. Sequencing was performed with immunoSEQ multiplex PCR; in TCRdb, only in-frame clones are kept and a portion is missing. Altogether about 58,000 clones are present, 94% being singletons, with the ten largest covering roughly 4%. V is TRBV7-3 and J is TRBJ1-1, with D perhaps TRBD1 (5 bases). Material for sequencing was blood. The receptor's source is a man aged 25 to 40 in good health. CDR3 nucleotide sequence: TGTGCCAGCAGCCCTGAGGGGTGGCAGGGGAACACTGAAGCTTTCTTT. It encodes CASSPEGWQGNTEAFF.